The 8 T cell receptor beta chains listed next were all sequenced from one sample in a study of technical replicates of blood from a handful of donors. Sequenced by immunoSEQ multiplex PCR; TCRdb stores in-frame clones only, minus some. The table has almost 70,000 clones, approximately 91% seen once. The sample consisted of PBMCs. These receptor sequences come from a human donor in good health. Some clones in this sample may be carry-over from other donors' samples.

This clone appeared a single time. The gene calls are TRBV30 and TRBJ2-1; D is ambiguous. The CDR3 consists of 13 residues. Trimming took off 2 bases at V and 3 bases at J, with 8 bases between the two ends. Germline loops: CDR1 GTSNPN, CDR2 SVGIG (reference sequence). In nucleotides, the CDR3 is TGTGCCTGGAGTCCAAAAAACTACAATGAGCAGTTCTTC. Encoded protein: CAWSPKNYNEQFF. The variable domain in full, completed from reference TRBV30 and TRBJ2-1, reads SQTIHQWPATLVQPVGSPLSLECTVEGTSNPNLYWYRQAAGRGLQLLFYSVGIGQISSEVPQNLSASRPQDRQFILSSKKLLLSDSGFYLCAWSPKNYNEQFFGPGTRLTVL.

V usage is TRBV18 and J usage is TRBJ1-2; TRBD1 matches 8 bases. The germline CDR1 and CDR2 sequences are KGHSH and LQKENI. V was pared by 3 bases and J by 6 bases, with 3 bases of the junction left unmatched. The CDR3 contains 13 residues. In nucleotides, the CDR3 is TGTGCCAGCTCACCGGACAGGGTGGATGGCTACACCTTC. Translated, it gives CASSPDRVDGYTF.

J is TRBJ2-5 and V is TRBV7-3, with D perhaps matching TRBD1 (5 bases). The CDR3 is 15 residues long. V was pared by 2 bases and J by 5 bases, with 15 bases between. Per the germline V gene, CDR1 is SGHTA and CDR2 is FQGTGA. The CDR3 sequence: CASSLAPGNWETQYF. CDR3 sequence (DNA): TGTGCCAGCAGCTTAGCCCCAGGGAATTGGGAGACCCAGTACTTC.

The rearrangement joins TRBV7-3 to TRBJ2-3; D gene unclear. The germline CDR1 and CDR2 sequences are SGHTA and FQGTGA. The V and J ends lost 3 bases and 1 base respectively, with 2 bases between them. This CDR3 contains 12 residues. CDR3 sequence reads: CASSFGTDTQYF. The CDR3 DNA follows: TGTGCCAGCAGCTTCGGCACAGATACGCAGTATTTT. Filled out from reference TRBV7-3 and TRBJ2-3, the complete variable domain reads GAGVSQTPSNKVTEKGKYVELRCDPISGHTALYWYRQSLGQGPEFLIYFQGTGAADDSGLPNDRFFAVRPEGSVSTLKIQRTERGDSAVYLCASSFGTDTQYFGPGTRLTVL.

This clone has more than one count but fewer than ten. The chain employs TRBV7-9 and TRBJ1-1; D gene ambiguous. V was trimmed by 5 bases and J by 0 bases, leaving 16 bases between them. Germline CDR1 SEHNR, CDR2 FQNEAQ (reference sequence). This CDR3 has 16 amino acids. The CDR3 loop is CASSPRGSGMNTEAFF. The CDR3 DNA is TGTGCCAGCAGCCCTAGAGGGTCGGGGATGAACACTGAAGCTTTCTTT.

CDR3 region: CASSSQARTDTQYF. The DNA of the CDR3 is TGTGCCAGCAGCTCTCAGGCCCGCACAGATACGCAGTATTTT. The rearrangement uses TRBV7-2 and TRBJ2-3; D is unresolved. Germline V gives CDR1 SGHTA, CDR2 FQGNSA. The CDR3 is made up of 14 amino acids. V dropped 4 bases and J dropped 1 base, with 9 bases sitting between them.

This clone was counted a single time. CDR3 region: CASRPGHSSTDTQYF. In nucleotides, the CDR3 is TGTGCCAGCAGACCGGGACACTCTAGCACAGATACGCAGTATTTT. The rearrangement uses TRBV6-5 and TRBJ2-3; tentatively, D is TRBD1 (6 bases). V lost 6 bases to trimming and J lost 0 bases, with 13 bases between them. The CDR3 covers 15 residues. Germline CDR1 is MNHEY and CDR2 is SVGAGI.

This clone was detected only once. This chain uses TRBV5-4 with TRBJ2-7, with TRBD2 matching over 7 bases. With V trimmed by 1 base and J by 4 bases, 8 bases remained unmatched. The V gene's germline CDR1 is SGHNT and CDR2 YYREEE (reference sequence). The CDR3 consists of 15 residues. CDR3 DNA: TGTGCCAGCAGCTTGCTCAGTACGGGGGGATACGAGCAGTACTTC. It translates to CASSLLSTGGYEQYF.